Below, 15 T cell receptor beta chains from the same sample are listed, as sequenced in a study of cytomegalovirus exposure and HLA in healthy donors. Researchers ran the PCR with 60 Vbeta and 13 Jbeta primers. Assay used: immunoSEQ multiplex PCR; TCRdb lists only in-frame clones, some missing. The table shows some 140,000 clones, with 60% to 85% occurring only once. Sequencing used PBMCs. Receptor source: a man aged 18-30 years in good health and CMV-seronegative.

The gene calls are TRBV5-1 and TRBJ1-4, with TRBD1 as a possible D gene (6 bases). Trimming removed 4 bases at V and 8 bases at J, with 15 bases between. The CDR3 length is 14 residues. The germline gives CDR1 SGHRS, CDR2 YFSETQ. The DNA of the CDR3 is TGCGCCAGCAGCCGTACAGGGCCCCAGGAAAAACTGTTTTTT. As protein: CASSRTGPQEKLFF.

CDR3 sequence (DNA): TGTGCCAGCAGTTTGTCAGGACATCCAGGCTACGAGCAGTACTTC. Its protein is CASSLSGHPGYEQYF. This rearrangement joins TRBV28 to TRBJ2-7; D may be TRBD1 (5 bases). The CDR3 has 15 amino acids. Trimming left V 3 bases short and J 3 bases short, with 15 bases between. Per germline, CDR1 MDHEN and CDR2 SYDVKM.

This sequence joins TRBV11-2 and TRBJ1-1, with D unclear. Between the trimmed V and J ends, which lost 8 bases and 5 bases, there was a span of 9 bases. Germline loops: CDR1 SGHAT, CDR2 FQNNGV. The CDR3 is 11 amino acids. CDR3 loop: CASSGLTEAFF. CDR3 bases: TGTGCCAGCTCGGGGTTGACTGAAGCTTTCTTT.

J is TRBJ1-1 and V is TRBV6-1; tentatively, D is TRBD1 (5 bases). The ends were cut back, 4 bases at V and 0 bases at J, with 12 bases in the middle. The CDR3 length is 15 residues. Germline-derived CDR1 and CDR2 are MNHNS and SASEGT. The CDR3: CASSVTGQMNTEAFF. The DNA for the CDR3 is TGTGCCAGCAGTGTCACAGGCCAAATGAACACTGAAGCTTTCTTT.

The chain employs TRBV18 and TRBJ1-2, with 8 positions matching TRBD1. Germline trimming cut 3 bases from V and 5 bases from J; bases unmatched to any gene: 17. The CDR3 consists of 18 residues. Germline CDR1 reads KGHSH; CDR2 reads LQKENI. In nucleotides, the CDR3 is TGTGCCAGCTCACCTCAATCCGACAGGGGTCCCCATGGGTATGGCTACACCTTC. Its protein product is CASSPQSDRGPHGYGYTF. The variable domain in full, completed from reference TRBV18 and TRBJ1-2, reads NAGVMQNPRHLVRRRGQEARLRCSPMKGHSHVYWYRQLPEEGLKFMVYLQKENIIDESGMPKERFSAEFPKEGPSILRIQQVVRGDSAAYFCASSPQSDRGPHGYGYTFGSGTRLTVV.

The chain links TRBV6-1 to TRBJ1-1; D remains ambiguous. This CDR3 is 12 amino acids long. CDR1 and CDR2 from the germline V gene are MNHNS and SASEGT. V was pared by 2 bases and J by 5 bases, with 6 bases between. The DNA of the CDR3 is TGTGCCAGCAGTGAATTCCCAACTGAAGCTTTCTTT. This encodes CASSEFPTEAFF.

V and J are TRBV29-1 and TRBJ1-4, with no clear D. CDR3 length: 16 amino acids. Trimming pared 0 bases from V and 8 bases from J, leaving 19 bases between. Germline values: CDR1 SQVTM, CDR2 ANQGSEA. This CDR3 is CSVEDLGGRRGEKLFF. The CDR3 DNA reads TGCAGCGTTGAAGATCTTGGAGGCAGGAGAGGAGAAAAACTGTTTTTT. The variable domain in full, with the rest retrieved from reference TRBV29-1 and TRBJ1-4, is SAVISQKPSRDICQRGTSLTIQCQVDSQVTMMFWYRQQPGQSLTLIATANQGSEATYESGFVIDKFPISRPNLTFSTLTVSNMSPEDSSIYLCSVEDLGGRRGEKLFFGSGTQLSVL.

The rearrangement joins TRBV19 to TRBJ1-2; no firm D call. The ends were cut back, 3 bases at V and 8 bases at J, with 10 bases in the middle. Per germline, CDR1 LNHDA and CDR2 SQIVND (reference sequence). This CDR3 has 12 residues. CDR3 DNA sequence: TGTGCCAGTAGTATTGCAGGTGCGGGCTACACCTTC. It codes for CASSIAGAGYTF.

The V and J genes are TRBV7-2 and TRBJ2-5, with unresolved D. V dropped 4 bases and J dropped 5 bases, with 11 bases sitting between them. The CDR3 loop spans 13 amino acids. Germline V gives CDR1 SGHTA, CDR2 FQGNSA. The CDR3 reads CASSSPSRETQYF. Written as DNA, the CDR3 is TGTGCCAGCAGCTCACCCTCGAGGGAGACCCAGTACTTC.

The rearrangement joins TRBV29-1 to TRBJ1-1, with a possible D match to TRBD1 (5 bases). Trimming cost V 4 bases and J 1 base, with 16 bases left between them. This CDR3 has 15 residues. Germline assignment: CDR1 SQVTM and CDR2 ANQGSEA. The CDR3: CSVGKGGAANTEAFF. CDR3 in DNA: TGCAGCGTTGGAAAGGGTGGGGCCGCGAACACTGAAGCTTTCTTT.

The chain uses TRBV5-4 and TRBJ1-5; D ambiguous. The CDR3 is 14 residues long. CDR1 and CDR2 (germline): SGHNT, YYREEE (reference sequence). The V end was cut by 2 bases, the J end by 2 bases, with 8 bases between. This CDR3 reads CASSFWGGNQPQHF. The CDR3 DNA reads TGTGCCAGCAGCTTCTGGGGAGGCAATCAGCCCCAGCATTTT.

The genes are TRBV6-6 and TRBJ1-1; D gene ambiguous. V lost 5 bases and J 2 bases, leaving 15 bases between the germline ends. The CDR3 is made up of 15 amino acids. In germline, CDR1 is MNHNY, CDR2 SVGAGI (reference sequence). CDR3 amino acids: CASSRPTQKNTEAFF. The CDR3 DNA follows: TGTGCCAGCAGTCGACCAACACAGAAAAACACTGAAGCTTTCTTT.

The CDR3 coding sequence is TGTGCCAGTAGTGGTGCCGGCAGGGGAACCGGGGAGCTGTTTTTT. Translated: CASSGAGRGTGELFF. The chain employs TRBV19 and TRBJ2-2; a possible D gene is TRBD1 (6 bases). The CDR3 runs to 15 residues. Trimming took 5 bases from V and 5 from J, leaving 15 bases between them. Germline-derived CDR1 and CDR2 are LNHDA and SQIVND (reference sequence).

The chain couples TRBV27 to TRBJ1-6; a possible D gene is TRBD1 (6 bases). Trimming removed 5 bases at V and 7 bases at J, with 15 bases between. The germline CDR1 and CDR2 sequences are MNHEY and SMNVEV (reference sequence). The length of the CDR3 is 15 residues. The DNA for the CDR3 is TGTGCCAGCAGTGCCGGGTGGGGGCAGAATTCACCCCTCCACTTT. This codes for CASSAGWGQNSPLHF.

This chain links TRBV6-1 with TRBJ1-2; D unclear. The CDR3 length is 13 residues. Germline loops: CDR1 MNHNS, CDR2 SASEGT. The ends were cut back, 2 bases at V and 14 bases at J, with 18 bases in the middle. As DNA, the CDR3 is TGTGCCAGCAGTGAAAGAAATAAGGAGGATGGGACCTTC. Its translation: CASSERNKEDGTF.